This TCR beta chain derives from a study of identical twins. The study's findings and limits: Within beta out-of-frame sequences, the excess sharing observed between twins was weaker. Abundant beta clonotypes from cord blood had fewer insertions, unlike memory repertoires, which showed none. Compared with unrelated sharing, twin-shared out-of-frame alpha sequences had more low-probability sequences.

A universal primer site came from template switching; cDNA carried unique molecular identifiers. TCRdb ran MiXCR on the 5' RACE reads and lists one entry per CDR3 protein. The repertoire consists of nearly 650,000 distinct CDR3 sequences, with less than 9% occurring once and the leading ten covering around 1.6%. This clonotype was seen more than once but under ten times. Its target is unknown. The sample was also linked to a second study, of yellow fever vaccine responses in identical twins.

This sequence originates from a woman between 18 and 29 years old in good health. What was sequenced was PBMCs.

CDR3 in amino acids: CSARSTHAAETQYF. The CDR3 coding sequence is TGCAGTGCTAGAAGTACCCATGCGGCAGAGACCCAGTACTTC. The V and J genes are TRBV20-1 and TRBJ2-5; D remains ambiguous. Trimming stripped 2 bases from V and 4 bases from J, with 14 bases between. The CDR3 length is 14 residues. Germline V lookup: CDR1 DFQATT, CDR2 SNEGSKA (reference sequence).